These 18 T cell receptor beta chains were all obtained from the same sample, sequenced in a study of T cells in Graves' hyperthyroidism and ophthalmopathy (dated 2019 in TCRdb). Libraries were constructed by multiplex PCR. Sequencing was performed on an Illumina HiSeq 2000. TCR beta CDR3 regions were amplified from RNA transcripts. The first round of RT-PCR for the TCR CDR3 was performed with the HTBI primer set and the Qiagen OneStep RT-PCR kit. The public reads were run again by TCRdb, first through fastp at Q25 and then through MiXCR, and only productive beta chains were kept. Each CDR3 protein appears once, grouped with its most common genes and DNA. This sample gives hundreds of thousands of distinct CDR3 sequences in total; about a sixth of them show up just once. The ten most abundant clones make up 3% to 4.5% of the sample. Sequenced input: blood. Source of these receptors: a young woman with Graves' hyperthyroidism.

The chain carries TRBV11-2 and TRBJ2-6, with a weak D call TRBD1 (5 bases). The CDR3 has 19 amino acids. In germline, CDR1 is SGHAT, CDR2 FQNNGV. V gave up 0 bases and J gave up 0 bases, with 15 bases separating them. The DNA of the CDR3 is TGTGCCAGCAGCTTAGAAGGGCAAAGGGGAATCTCTGGGGCCAACGTCCTGACTTTC. Protein sequence: CASSLEGQRGISGANVLTF.

This clonotype was counted a few times. The chain has TRBV12-3 or TRBV12-4 and TRBJ2-2; D call uncertain. The V and J ends lost 8 bases and 0 bases respectively, with 16 bases between them. The CDR3 is made up of 16 amino acids. The CDR3 coding sequence is TGTGCCAGCGCTCGCCTCAACCCCGCGAACACCGGGGAGCTGTTTTTT. The encoded protein is CASARLNPANTGELFF.

Many counts were recorded for this clonotype. The V call is TRBV28, the J call TRBJ1-1, with 7 positions matching TRBD1. The CDR3 is made up of 12 amino acids. From germline, CDR1 is MDHEN and CDR2 SYDVKM. CDR3 in DNA: TGTGGGGCGACAGGGTCTGTCACTGAAGCTTTCTTT. It translates to CGATGSVTEAFF. Together with reference TRBV28 and TRBJ1-1, the CDR3 gives the full variable domain: DVKVTQSSRYLVKRTGEKVFLECVQDMDHENMFWYRQDPGLGLRLIYFSYDVKMKEKGDIPEGYSVSREKKERFSLILESASTNQTSMYLCGATGSVTEAFFGQGTRLTVV.

This clonotype occurred many times. This sequence joins TRBV20-1 and TRBJ2-7; 10 bases fit TRBD2. Germline CDR1 DFQATT, CDR2 SNEGSKA (reference sequence). J gave up 0 bases and V 1 base, and 3 bases lay outside the gene matches. This CDR3 is built from 15 residues. The CDR3 here is CSARASSGSSYEQYF. The CDR3 bases are TGCAGTGCTAGAGCCTCTAGCGGGAGCTCCTACGAGCAGTACTTC.

This clonotype has ten or more counts. The chain combines TRBV11-2 with TRBJ2-3, with 9 bases fitting TRBD2. The CDR3 spans 15 residues. Germline V CDR1 and CDR2: SGHAT, FQNNGV. Losses at the gene ends were 5 bases for V and 6 bases for J; bases not matched to a gene: 9. The CDR3 is CASSRGTSTTDTQYF. CDR3 nucleotide sequence: TGTGCCAGCAGCAGGGGGACTAGCACGACGGATACGCAGTATTTT. Based on the CDR3 plus reference TRBV11-2 and TRBJ2-3, the full variable domain is EAGVAQSPRYKIIEKRQSVAFWCNPISGHATLYWYQQILGQGPKLLIQFQNNGVVDDSQLPKDRFSAERLKGVDSTLKIQPAKLEDSAVYLCASSRGTSTTDTQYFGPGTRLTVL.

There are a few counts of this clonotype. V is TRBV27 and J is TRBJ1-6; TRBD1 might be the D (6 bases). Germline V CDR1 and CDR2: MNHEY, SMNVEV (reference sequence). V shed 3 bases and J shed 7 bases, with 7 bases lying between them. CDR3 size: 13 residues. The CDR3, as DNA: TGTGCCAGCAGTTTCGACAGGAATTCACCCCTCCACTTT. It specifies CASSFDRNSPLHF.

The chain employs TRBV20-1 and TRBJ1-4, with 10 nucleotides matching TRBD1. The germline V gene has CDR1 DFQATT and CDR2 SNEGSKA (reference sequence). V trimming: 3 bases; J trimming: 6 bases; junction bases outside the gene matches: 1. This CDR3 contains 13 residues. As DNA, the CDR3 is TGCAGTGCTAGGGACAGGGGGTATGAAAAACTGTTTTTT. Translated, it gives CSARDRGYEKLFF.

For this clonotype: This may arise from a read error, as a much more abundant clone is one base away. The V gene is TRBV18, the J gene TRBJ2-1, with a possible D match to TRBD1 (6 bases). The CDR3 length is 13 residues. The germline V gene encodes CDR1 KGHSH and CDR2 LQKENI. CDR3 sequence: CASSPGAHNQQFF. CDR3 coding DNA: TGTGCCAGCTCACCGGGGGCCCACAATCAGCAGTTCTTC.

The chain links TRBV6-4 to TRBJ2-7; weak D call: TRBD2 (6 bases). V was cut by 5 bases and J by 0 bases, with 17 bases left in between. CDR3 length: 16 residues. CDR1 MRHNA and CDR2 SNTAGT come from the germline V gene. The CDR3 loop is CASSPGTHYSSYEQYF. The CDR3 nucleotides are TGTGCCAGCAGTCCGGGGACTCATTACAGCTCCTACGAGCAGTACTTC.

Points on this clonotype: This may arise from a read error, as a much more abundant clone is one base away. The gene calls are TRBV7-9 and TRBJ2-4; the match to TRBD1 covers 10 bases. CDR1 and CDR2 (germline): SEHNR, FQNEAQ (reference sequence). Unmatched junction bases numbered 3, after V lost 4 bases and J lost 6 bases. The length of the CDR3 is 14 residues. The CDR3 region has the DNA TGTGCCAGCAGCTCGGGACAGGGGAGAAACATTCAGTACTTC. Its protein is CASSSGQGRNIQYF.

V usage is TRBV6-4 and J usage is TRBJ2-6; D is undetermined. V was trimmed by 3 bases and J by 0 bases, leaving 6 bases between them. The CDR3 is 15 residues long. Looked up from germline, CDR1 is MRHNA and CDR2 is SNTAGT. The CDR3 loop is CASSEQPSGANVLTF. DNA of the CDR3: TGTGCCAGCAGTGAACAGCCCTCTGGGGCCAACGTCCTGACTTTC.

The chain joins TRBV5-1 to TRBJ2-1, with a tentative D call TRBD1 (6 bases). The germline V gene encodes CDR1 SGHRS and CDR2 YFSETQ. This CDR3 has 13 residues. V shed 1 base and J shed 10 bases, with 12 bases lying between them. CDR3 sequence (DNA): TGCGCCAGCAGCTTGTATCCGAGGGGGGAGCAGTTCTTC. It translates to CASSLYPRGEQFF.

This clonotype was observed a handful of times. The chain employs TRBV12-3 or TRBV12-4 and TRBJ1-1, with D possibly being TRBD1 (6 bases). The length of the CDR3 is 13 residues. V was pared by 8 bases and J by 7 bases, with 17 bases between. The CDR3 DNA is TGTGCCAGCGGGTACAGGGACTGGGATGAAGCTTTCTTT. Residues: CASGYRDWDEAFF.

The chain couples TRBV2 to TRBJ2-5; TRBD1 might be the D (6 bases). V dropped 5 bases and J dropped 5 bases, with 15 bases sitting between them. The CDR3 spans 14 residues. In germline, CDR1 is SNHLY, CDR2 FYNNEI. In DNA, the CDR3 is TGTGCCAGCAGTTATCAGGGGTTGAGTGAGACCCAGTACTTC. This gives the protein CASSYQGLSETQYF.

Ten or more counts support this clonotype. V usage is TRBV27 and J usage is TRBJ1-5; D remains ambiguous. V shed 5 bases and J shed 0 bases, with 11 bases lying between them. The CDR3 length is 15 residues. From germline, CDR1 is MNHEY and CDR2 SMNVEV (reference sequence). In nucleotides, the CDR3 is TGTGCCAGCAGTCGTTACATGGATAGCAATCAGCCCCAGCATTTT. Protein sequence: CASSRYMDSNQPQHF.

The table lists this clonotype with a count of one. A much larger clone lies a single base off, so this may be a read error. This chain joins TRBV13 and TRBJ2-5, with TRBD2 matching over 11 bases. The CDR3 runs 14 residues. V lost 10 bases to trimming and J lost 3 bases; unmatched junction nucleotides: 7. Germline V lookup: CDR1 PRHDT, CDR2 FYEKMQ (reference sequence). The CDR3 sequence: CATASGRTEETQYF. In DNA form, the CDR3 reads TGTGCCACCGCTAGCGGGAGGACTGAAGAGACCCAGTACTTC.

This clonotype was observed many times. The J gene is TRBJ2-1, the V gene TRBV28; 9 nucleotides align to TRBD2. Unmatched junction bases numbered 13, after V lost 6 bases and J lost 7 bases. The germline CDR1 and CDR2 sequences are MDHEN and SYDVKM. The CDR3 length is 16 residues. This chain's CDR3 is CASSPGVAGAWNEQFF. The DNA for the CDR3 is TGTGCCAGCAGCCCCGGGGTAGCGGGAGCGTGGAATGAGCAGTTCTTC.

V gene TRBV19 combines with J gene TRBJ2-5, with 9 bases aligning to TRBD2. CDR1 is LNHDA, CDR2 SQIVND, per germline (reference sequence). V was pared by 5 bases and J by 5 bases, with 12 bases of the junction left unmatched. The CDR3 totals 16 residues. In DNA form, the CDR3 reads TGTGCCAGTAGTCCCTCAGGTAGCGGGAGTTACGAGACCCAGTACTTC. Its translation is CASSPSGSGSYETQYF.